Presented here are 23 T cell receptor beta chains from one specimen sequenced in a study of prognosis after radiotherapy for stage I lung cancer. The genomic DNA TCR beta CDR3 region underwent two rounds of multiplex PCR. The first PCR round targeted every TRBV and TRBJ gene with specific primers. TCRdb called the multiplex PCR reads again in MiXCR, with one record for every CDR3 protein. This repertoire shows over 14,000 distinct CDR3 sequences, around 56% found once; its top ten account for about 28%. The sample was PBMCs, taken before or after stereotactic body radiation therapy (not recorded which). These receptors all come from a donor of 50 years or more with non-small cell lung cancer.

This clonotype was recorded many times. This rearrangement joins TRBV3-1 to TRBJ2-3; 7 bases map to TRBD1. Germline CDR1 and CDR2: LGHDT and YNNKEL (reference sequence). Unmatched junction bases numbered 5, after V lost 4 bases and J lost 1 base. The CDR3 is made up of 15 amino acids. CDR3 sequence (DNA): TGTGCCAGCAGCCCGGACAGGACGGGCACAGATACGCAGTATTTT. This encodes CASSPDRTGTDTQYF.

The V gene is TRBV12-3 or TRBV12-4, the J gene TRBJ2-7, with TRBD1 identical over 8 bases. This CDR3 comprises 16 residues. Trimming took 7 bases from V and 1 from J; bases not matched to a gene: 12. The CDR3 DNA sequence: TGTGCCAGCACCCCAATCTGGGGACAGGTTTCCTACGAGCAGTACTTC. It specifies CASTPIWGQVSYEQYF.

The chain recombines TRBV30 with TRBJ2-7; no clear D. The V and J ends lost 0 bases and 4 bases respectively, with 10 bases between them. Germline V gives CDR1 GTSNPN, CDR2 SVGIG (reference sequence). The CDR3 loop spans 13 amino acids. For the CDR3, the DNA is TGTGCCTGGAGTGTTGGAGCGCTATACGAGCAGTACTTC. The encoded protein is CAWSVGALYEQYF.

This clonotype came up a few times. The junction departs from germline at one end; a sequencing error may be responsible. The chain recombines TRBV19 with TRBJ2-7; the D gene is possibly TRBD2 (6 bases). Germline assignment: CDR1 LNHDA and CDR2 SQIVND (reference sequence). The CDR3 covers 15 residues. CDR3 in DNA: TGTGTCAGTAGCAGTGGCGGGAATAGTATATACGAGAAGTACTTC. Translating it yields CVSSSGGNSIYEKYF.

The V gene is TRBV28, the J gene TRBJ2-2; D is undetermined. CDR1 and CDR2 from the germline V gene are MDHEN and SYDVKM. Trimming left V 4 bases short and J 5 bases short, with 5 bases between. The CDR3 is 12 amino acids. The CDR3 bases are TGTGCCAGCAGTTCAGGTACCGGGGAGCTGTTTTTT. Translated: CASSSGTGELFF.

By its share, this clonotype is medium-sized (0.01 to 0.1%). The CDR3 nucleotides are TGTGCCAGCAGCCAGGGACTGGGACAGGGTATGTACGAGCAGTACTTC. It specifies CASSQGLGQGMYEQYF. The rearrangement uses TRBV7-2 and TRBJ2-7, with 9 positions matching TRBD1. The V gene's germline CDR1 is SGHTA and CDR2 FQGNSA. There are 16 residues in the CDR3. V dropped 5 bases and J dropped 4; count of bases not matched to a gene: 12.

Within the sample, this clonotype is medium-sized. This chain joins TRBV7-9 and TRBJ2-2; weak D call: TRBD1 (6 bases). Germline V gene data show CDR1 as SEHNR and CDR2 as FQNEAQ (reference sequence). Trimming pared 5 bases from V and 4 bases from J, leaving 17 bases between. The CDR3 covers 16 residues. CDR3 sequence: CASSPPRQAATGELFF. CDR3 bases: TGTGCCAGCAGCCCACCCAGACAGGCGGCCACCGGGGAGCTGTTTTTT.

This clonotype has ten or more counts. The genes are TRBV6-8 and TRBJ1-4, with D hard to call. Deletions cut 6 bases from V and 5 bases from J, with 13 bases between. The CDR3 contains 14 residues. CDR1 is MNHGY and CDR2 is SAAAGT in the germline V gene. CDR3 loop: CASRDGQSNEKLFF. CDR3 nucleotide sequence: TGTGCCAGCAGGGACGGCCAATCCAATGAAAAACTGTTTTTT.

Regarding this clonotype: A read error likely explains this, since a far larger clone differs by one base. The chain combines TRBV6-5 with TRBJ2-7, with D unclear. The CDR3 sequence is 14 residues long. Germline values: CDR1 MNHEY, CDR2 SVGAGI. The CDR3 loop is CSSKNRHSSYEQYF. Written as DNA, the CDR3 is TGTTCCAGCAAGAACCGACACAGCTCCTACGAGCAGTACTTC.

Of note for this clonotype: One end of the junction varies from germline; a read error may be responsible. The V call is TRBV4-1, the J call TRBJ1-1; D is perhaps TRBD1 (6 bases). CDR3 length: 17 residues. CDR1 is MGHRA and CDR2 is YSYEKL in the germline V gene. The CDR3 nucleotides are TGTGCCAGCAGCCAACAACAGGGAGCGGTCCGGAACACTGAAGCTTTCTTT. It specifies CASSQQQGAVRNTEAFF.

This clonotype is medium-sized (0.01 to 0.1%) within its sample. This chain joins TRBV11-2 and TRBJ2-1; 11 bases line up with TRBD2. Trimming cost V 3 bases and J 4 bases; bases outside gene matches: 2. From germline, CDR1 is SGHAT and CDR2 FQNNGV. The CDR3 runs to 15 residues. CDR3 coding DNA: TGTGCCAGCAGCTTTGGGACTAGCGGTTACAATGAGCAGTTCTTC. This gives the protein CASSFGTSGYNEQFF.

A single count supports this clonotype. The chain recombines TRBV6-5 with TRBJ1-1; D is ambiguous. Germline lookup yields CDR1 MNHEY and CDR2 SVGAGI. This CDR3 spans 16 amino acids. V lost 2 bases and J lost 0, with 13 bases in between. CDR3 nucleotide sequence: TGTGCCAGCAGTTACGGGCAGGCTACTATGAACACTGAAGCTTTCTTT. Translating gives CASSYGQATMNTEAFF.

The rearrangement uses TRBV6-2 or TRBV6-3 and TRBJ2-3; D is perhaps TRBD2 (5 bases). CDR1 MNHEY and CDR2 SVGEGT come from the germline V gene. This CDR3 contains 13 residues. The V and J ends lost 5 bases and 4 bases respectively, with 10 bases between them. CDR3 DNA: TGTGCCAGCAGTGAACCGGGGTCAGATACGCAGTATTTT. Its translation is CASSEPGSDTQYF.

V and J are TRBV19 and TRBJ2-7, with TRBD1 identical over 9 bases. V shed 8 bases, J shed 3 bases, and the junction held 26 bases outside the gene matches. Germline V gene data show CDR1 as LNHDA and CDR2 as SQIVND (reference sequence). The CDR3 totals 20 residues. CDR3: CASVVSSGTGNHSPYYEQYF. CDR3 DNA sequence: TGTGCCAGTGTGGTCTCTTCGGGGACAGGGAACCACAGCCCTTACTACGAGCAGTACTTC.

As to this clonotype: Germline and junction disagree at one end, which may indicate a read error. This chain joins TRBV7-3 and TRBJ2-3; D is ambiguous. The CDR3 contains 15 residues. From germline, CDR1 is SGHTA and CDR2 FQGTGA. In nucleotides, the CDR3 is TGTGCCGGCAGCATTCTCCAGACCTGGGCAGATACGCAGTATTTT. Translating gives CAGSILQTWADTQYF.

Worth noting for this clonotype: This likely reflects a read error, since a far larger clone is one base away. This chain joins TRBV6-4 and TRBJ1-6; no clear D gene. CDR3 length: 12 amino acids. CDR1 MRHNA and CDR2 SNTAGT come from the germline V gene. Trimming took off 6 bases at V and 15 bases at J, with 15 bases between the two ends. CDR3 coding DNA: TGTGCCAGCAGCGCTATAGTAGGGTACCTCCACTTT. The encoded protein is CASSAIVGYLHF.

Relative to its sample, this clonotype is medium-sized (0.01 to 0.1%). The chain has TRBV6-5 and TRBJ2-7; 7 bases match TRBD2. V shed 2 bases, J shed 5 bases, and the junction held 6 bases outside the gene matches. This CDR3 is built from 14 residues. Germline CDR1 and CDR2: MNHEY and SVGAGI. CDR3 nucleotide sequence: TGTGCCAGCAGTTACCGAGGCGGGGGAGACGAGCAGTACTTC. Translated: CASSYRGGGDEQYF.

The chain uses TRBV19 and TRBJ2-2, with D tentatively TRBD2 (5 bases). V lost 3 bases to trimming and J lost 9 bases, with 17 bases between them. Germline V gene data show CDR1 as LNHDA and CDR2 as SQIVND (reference sequence). This CDR3 is 15 amino acids long. The DNA for the CDR3 is TGTGCCAGTAGTATTCGCTGGTCAGGAGGTAGGGAGCTGTTTTTT. Protein sequence: CASSIRWSGGRELFF.

This clonotype has only one observation. The chain has TRBV7-2 and TRBJ2-7; the D call may be TRBD1 or TRBD2 (6 bases each). Germline CDR1 is SGHTA and CDR2 is FQGNSA. This CDR3 is 19 amino acids long. V lost 1 base and J 1 base, leaving 23 bases between the germline ends. CDR3 amino acids: CASSLGSGGGRVLSYEQYF. In nucleotides, the CDR3 is TGTGCCAGCAGCTTAGGTAGCGGTGGGGGCAGGGTCTTATCCTACGAGCAGTACTTC.

This chain joins TRBV6-1 and TRBJ1-5, with TRBD1 matching over 8 bases. The CDR3 sequence is 15 residues long. Trimming cost V 1 base and J 6 bases; bases outside gene matches: 5. The germline V gene encodes CDR1 MNHNS and CDR2 SASEGT. The CDR3 DNA reads TGTGCCAGCAGTGAAGGGGCAGGGGGCGGTCAGCCCCAGCATTTT. This sequence encodes CASSEGAGGGQPQHF.

J is TRBJ2-7 and V is TRBV11-2; D is perhaps TRBD1 (6 bases). Deletions cut 0 bases from V and 2 bases from J, with 14 bases between. The CDR3 loop spans 16 amino acids. Germline-derived CDR1 and CDR2 are SGHAT and FQNNGV. In nucleotides, the CDR3 is TGTGCCAGCAGCTTAGATCAACAGGGTACGACCTACGAGCAGTACTTC. Protein sequence: CASSLDQQGTTYEQYF.

This rearrangement joins TRBV11-3 to TRBJ2-7; D is undetermined. The germline gives CDR1 SGHNT, CDR2 YENEEA. Trimming shortened V by 0 bases and J by 13 bases, and 25 bases separated the two germline ends. The CDR3 loop spans 16 amino acids. The CDR3 DNA is TGTGCCAGCAGCTTAGATGGTGCGTCCCTCCAAGAGACCCATTACTTC. Amino acids: CASSLDGASLQETHYF.

The V call is TRBV6-8, the J call TRBJ2-7, with D perhaps matching TRBD1 or TRBD2 (5 bases each). Germline V gives CDR1 MNHGY, CDR2 SAAAGT. Trimming cost V 5 bases and J 1 base, with 27 bases left between them. The CDR3 sequence is 19 residues long. CDR3 protein: CASSPPTYSGTLSSYEQYF. The CDR3 DNA reads TGTGCCAGCAGTCCCCCCACCTACTCCGGGACCCTAAGTTCCTACGAGCAGTACTTC.